Included here is one T cell receptor (beta chain) sequence, with context. Its antigen is not yet known. No base quality values were provided; no much bigger clone lies one nucleotide off. The CDR3 regions of human TCRbeta chains were analyzed by immunosequencing. The paper's data handling went like this. TCRs in the repertoires were compared against a reference library of SARS-CoV-2-specific TCRs that had been generated with the MIRA antigen-specificity platform. Breadth meant the fraction of unique TCRs that were SARS-CoV-2-associated, whereas depth meant the fraction of total T cells that were SARS-CoV-2-associated. Each spike-specific TCR was assigned to its reactive spike region and to a CD4 or CD8 class using the MIRA data. Log10-transformed breadth and depth values were compared by one-way ANOVA with Sidak's multiple comparisons tests. TCRdb mirrors the immuneACCESS table, restricted to in-frame sequences. Some clones are absent from its copies; in checked studies, under half trace to an unresolved V gene, and the reason for the others is unknown. V and J calls and clone size are as listed in that table; D and trimming were resolved from the DNA. The sample contains about 180,000 clones, more than 75% of them found a single time. Roughly 26% of the sample is held by the ten biggest clonotypes.

The time point tag for this specimen amounts to: about 28 days (+/-7) after the second vaccine dose. AZD1222 recipients given second doses at about 4 weeks or at about 12 weeks were pooled, since spike-specific TCR depth and breadth were not found to differ between the two schedules. Vaccinee samples came from UK trials COV001 and COV002, including a single-blind randomized controlled phase 2/3 trial of AZD1222 (ChAdOx1 nCoV-19) in healthy adults. For TCRbeta chain sequencing, PBMC samples were collected from trial participants at day 0 and at day 28 after the second dose. This sample is drawn from a study of T cell responses to AZD1222 COVID-19 vaccine (dated by TCRdb to about 2021). At the level of the whole study: A total of about 230 trial participants underwent TCR sequencing, of whom 207 received two doses of AZD1222 and some 25 received two doses of the MenACWY control vaccine. Trial participants were enrolled into age subgroups of 18-55, 56-69 and 70-plus years, which contained around 150, 28 and 57 TCR-sequenced participants, respectively. What the work shows at the level of the full study, not this receptor alone: The 56-69-year group was small, and its depth increase did not reach significance, likely because of low power. Epitopes outside the regions mutated in the B.1.351 and B.1.1.7 variants were reportedly recognized by nearly half of the unique spike-specific TCRs. Conclusions about previously exposed vaccinees are limited, since just five or six AZD1222 recipients were seropositive for SARS-CoV-2 at baseline. Vaccine-associated CD4 TCRs spanned the whole spike protein, with dominant responses in regions 160-218 and 743-854. Spike-specific TCR breadth and depth rose significantly after two AZD1222 doses compared with day 0 and with MenACWY recipients. Because no day 14 peak-response samples were available, repertoires were characterized only after the peak T cell response. Participants were mostly white British, with more females than males. The authors suggested clonal diversity may have been underestimated.

The CDR3 covers 16 residues, taking in both the cysteine and the phenylalanine. CDR3 DNA only is kept here, 48 bases in frame from base 1. Unmatched junction bases come to 10, with V trimmed by 5 bases and J by 0 bases. Based on the germline V gene, the CDR1 and CDR2 sequences are SGHTA and FQGNSA. Source: peripheral blood, taken 28 days after the second AZD1222 dose. The chain is assembled from TRBV7-2 and TRBJ2-7, with 7 junctional bases fitting TRBD2. The clonotype was recovered from an adult who received the AZD1222 COVID-19 vaccine. The CDR3: CASSARAGGSSYEQYF. In nucleotide form, the sequence is TGTGCCAGCAGCGCCCGGGCGGGCGGGAGCTCCTACGAGCAGTACTTC.